A single sample is the source of the 27 T cell receptor beta chains below, sequenced in a study of OX40 agonist ivuxolimab in advanced cancers. Profiled with immunoSEQ multiplex PCR; TCRdb holds only in-frame clones, not every one. The sample consists of about 64,000 clones, roughly nine tenths of them appearing once. Sequencing used CD4+ or CD8+ T cells sorted from blood, obtained in a trial of the OX40 agonist ivuxolimab. The receptors come from an adult with an advanced solid tumor such as melanoma, head and neck, liver or kidney cancer.

This clone was observed a few times. V is TRBV15 and J is TRBJ1-5, with D unresolved. V shed 8 bases and J shed 3 bases, with 8 bases lying between them. This CDR3 has 12 amino acids. Germline-derived CDR1 and CDR2 are LNHNV and YYDKDF (reference sequence). CDR3 amino acids: CATGLSNQPQHF. The CDR3 DNA reads TGTGCCACCGGTTTGTCCAATCAGCCCCAGCATTTT.

V is TRBV28 and J is TRBJ2-7; TRBD1 might be the D (6 bases). The V end was cut by 2 bases, the J end by 4 bases, with 12 bases between. CDR1 and CDR2 (germline): MDHEN, SYDVKM. This CDR3 comprises 14 residues. CDR3 coding DNA: TGTGCCAGCAGTTTACTCCGCAGGGGTTACGAGCAGTACTTC. Residues: CASSLLRRGYEQYF.

The chain uses TRBV9 and TRBJ2-7; TRBD2 might be the D (6 bases). V lost 7 bases, J lost 5 bases, and 25 bases lay in between. This CDR3 contains 16 residues. CDR1 and CDR2 from the germline V gene are SGDLS and YYNGEE. The CDR3 DNA sequence: TGTGCCAGCGGCCCCGGACTTGGGCGGGGCGGGGACGAGCAGTACTTC. Translating it yields CASGPGLGRGGDEQYF.

CDR3 DNA: TGTGCCAGCGGTCAACAGGGAAAACACACCTTC. Translation: CASGQQGKHTF. The chain employs TRBV7-9 and TRBJ1-2; D perhaps matches TRBD1 (6 bases). V was pared by 8 bases and J by 12 bases, with 16 bases between. The CDR3 covers 11 residues. The germline gives CDR1 SEHNR, CDR2 FQNEAQ (reference sequence).

This chain links TRBV7-8 with TRBJ2-7; D possibly matches TRBD1 or TRBD2 (5 bases each). V was cut by 0 bases and J by 2 bases, with 8 bases left in between. Germline V gene lookup returns CDR1 SGHVS and CDR2 FQNEAQ. This CDR3 region has 14 residues. CDR3 sequence (DNA): TGTGCCAGCAGCTTAGCTGGGGGAACCTACGAGCAGTACTTC. Translating gives CASSLAGGTYEQYF.

J is TRBJ2-7 and V is TRBV7-9; possible D gene TRBD2, 6 bases. Germline CDR1 is SEHNR and CDR2 is FQNEAQ (reference sequence). The V gene lost 4 bases and the J gene lost 3 bases, with 13 bases spanning the gap. The CDR3 totals 14 residues. CDR3 nucleotides: TGTGCCAGCAGCTCCGGAGTGGGGGGCTACGAGCAGTACTTC. It codes for CASSSGVGGYEQYF.

The rearrangement joins TRBV6-4 to TRBJ2-3; 15 bases match TRBD2. The CDR3 consists of 17 residues. V gave up 2 bases and J gave up 2 bases; unmatched junction bases: 2. Germline V lookup: CDR1 MRHNA, CDR2 SNTAGT. DNA of the CDR3: TGTGCCAGCAGTGACGGACTAGCGGGAGGGCCCACAGATACGCAGTATTTT. Translated, it gives CASSDGLAGGPTDTQYF.

Only one count was recorded for this clone. The rearrangement links TRBV19 to TRBJ2-7; TRBD1 agrees at 8 bases. The CDR3 contains 12 residues. V lost 6 bases to trimming and J lost 6 bases; unmatched junction nucleotides: 4. Germline V CDR1 and CDR2: LNHDA, SQIVND (reference sequence). CDR3 sequence: CASRQGDLEQYF. The DNA of the CDR3 is TGTGCCAGTAGACAGGGGGACCTCGAGCAGTACTTC.

This clone was found a few times. The rearrangement uses TRBV27 and TRBJ2-1; tentative D call: TRBD2 (5 bases). Germline V gene data show CDR1 as MNHEY and CDR2 as SMNVEV (reference sequence). V gave up 6 bases and J gave up 6 bases, with 12 bases separating them. The CDR3 is 13 amino acids. CDR3 residues: CASRGSWGNEQFF. The CDR3 DNA is TGTGCCAGCAGGGGGAGTTGGGGCAATGAGCAGTTCTTC.

J is TRBJ2-1 and V is TRBV7-9; a possible D gene is TRBD1 (6 bases). Trimming cost V 10 bases and J 7 bases, with 23 bases left between them. The CDR3 sequence is 15 residues long. In germline, CDR1 is SEHNR, CDR2 FQNEAQ (reference sequence). The CDR3, as DNA: TGTGCCACCAAGAGCCAGAGGGGGAGCGGAAATGAGCAGTTCTTC. Protein sequence: CATKSQRGSGNEQFF.

The genes are TRBV6-5 and TRBJ2-7; D is perhaps TRBD2 (5 bases). The CDR3 has 13 residues. V lost 5 bases and J lost 8, with 16 bases in between. Germline V gene sequence: CDR1 MNHEY, CDR2 SVGAGI. This CDR3 is CASSPGIPFQQYF. The CDR3 coding sequence is TGTGCCAGCAGTCCGGGGATACCTTTCCAGCAGTACTTC.

V and J are TRBV29-1 and TRBJ1-3; D not resolved. Germline V lookup: CDR1 SQVTM, CDR2 ANQGSEA. The CDR3 spans 12 residues. Trimming took off 4 bases at V and 0 bases at J, with 4 bases between the two ends. CDR3 bases: TGCAGCGTTGCATTCTCTGGAAACACCATATATTTT. Translation gives CSVAFSGNTIYF.

This chain connects TRBV14 to TRBJ2-1; no firm D call. Germline V lookup: CDR1 SGHDN, CDR2 FVKESK. V dropped 7 bases and J dropped 8 bases, with 15 bases sitting between them. The CDR3 totals 13 residues. The CDR3 DNA sequence: TGTGCCAGCAACGACGTAGTTTCTGATGAGCAGTTCTTC. Translating gives CASNDVVSDEQFF.

The chain uses TRBV10-3 and TRBJ2-3, with D possibly matching TRBD2 (5 bases). Germline CDR1 ENHRY, CDR2 SYGVKD. The CDR3 is 11 amino acids. With 3 bases removed from V and 10 bases from J, the gap between germline ends came to 8 bases. The CDR3: CAISDASPQYF. The CDR3 nucleotides read TGTGCCATCAGTGACGCTAGCCCGCAGTATTTT.

The chain joins TRBV19 to TRBJ1-4; D gene unclear. The CDR3 runs to 14 residues. V shed 5 bases and J shed 4 bases, with 11 bases lying between them. The germline CDR1 and CDR2 sequences are LNHDA and SQIVND (reference sequence). CDR3 bases: TGTGCCAGTAGTGGTCCGGATTATAATGAAAAACTGTTTTTT. Amino acids: CASSGPDYNEKLFF.

The chain employs TRBV10-2 and TRBJ2-6, with D perhaps TRBD1 (6 bases). V was cut by 5 bases and J by 0 bases, with 11 bases left in between. This CDR3 contains 16 residues. Germline CDR1 is WSHSY and CDR2 is SAAADI. As DNA, the CDR3 is TGCGCCAGCAGTCCTGACAGGAGCTCTGGGGCCAACGTCCTGACTTTC. Encoded protein: CASSPDRSSGANVLTF.

The chain employs TRBV18 and TRBJ2-5; D may be TRBD1 or TRBD2 (5 bases each). V shed 2 bases and J shed 2 bases, with 9 bases lying between them. Germline values: CDR1 KGHSH, CDR2 LQKENI. CDR3 length equals 14 residues. The CDR3 DNA follows: TGTGCCAGCTCACCAGGGACGGCTCAAGAGACCCAGTACTTC. Its translation: CASSPGTAQETQYF.

The chain carries TRBV19 and TRBJ1-2; D is undetermined. Trimming left V 3 bases short and J 4 bases short, with 21 bases between. Germline loops: CDR1 LNHDA, CDR2 SQIVND (reference sequence). This CDR3 has 17 amino acids. The CDR3: CASSIPSIRTGSYGYTF. DNA for the CDR3: TGTGCCAGTAGTATCCCCTCGATCAGGACGGGGAGCTATGGCTACACCTTC. The whole variable domain, remainder taken from reference TRBV19 and TRBJ1-2, is DGGITQSPKYLFRKEGQNVTLSCEQNLNHDAMYWYRQDPGQGLRLIYYSQIVNDFQKGDIAEGYSVSREKKESFPLTVTSAQKNPTAFYLCASSIPSIRTGSYGYTFGSGTRLTVV.

This clone was picked up one time. The V and J genes are TRBV5-1 and TRBJ1-2; D gene uncertain. This CDR3 contains 15 residues. CDR1 and CDR2 from the germline V gene are SGHRS and YFSETQ. Between the trimmed V and J ends, which lost 3 bases and 4 bases, there was a span of 16 bases. The CDR3 sequence is CASSSEGAGVYGYTF. The CDR3 DNA sequence: TGCGCCAGCAGCTCGGAGGGTGCAGGCGTCTATGGCTACACCTTC.

The chain links TRBV9 to TRBJ1-2; 11 bases fit TRBD1. The length of the CDR3 is 17 residues. Germline CDR1 reads SGDLS; CDR2 reads YYNGEE. After removal of 0 bases from V and 5 bases from J, the junction contained 9 bases not matched to a gene. This CDR3 reads CASSVGDRGNGPYGYTF. The CDR3, as DNA: TGTGCCAGCAGCGTAGGGGACAGGGGGAATGGGCCATATGGCTACACCTTC.

This rearrangement joins TRBV27 to TRBJ2-3, with no clear D. Germline V gives CDR1 MNHEY, CDR2 SMNVEV (reference sequence). This CDR3 region has 17 residues. V lost 2 bases and J lost 0, with 15 bases in between. CDR3 sequence: CASSLLPTRLSTDTQYF. The DNA for the CDR3 is TGTGCCAGCAGTTTACTCCCCACCAGGCTAAGCACAGATACGCAGTATTTT.

This clone was observed once. The CDR3 region is CAIGLSSYNEQFF. Written as DNA, the CDR3 is TGTGCCATCGGCTTAAGCTCCTACAATGAGCAGTTCTTC. The chain joins TRBV10-3 to TRBJ2-1, with D uncertain. The CDR3 loop spans 13 amino acids. Germline lookup yields CDR1 ENHRY and CDR2 SYGVKD. V was shortened by 8 bases and J by 0 bases, with 8 bases between the two germline ends.

The chain couples TRBV10-1 to TRBJ2-5, with TRBD1 matching 7 bases. Germline assignment: CDR1 WNHNN and CDR2 SYGVQD (reference sequence). The CDR3 runs to 14 residues. Trimming cost V 3 bases and J 9 bases; bases outside gene matches: 10. The CDR3 DNA reads as TGCGCCAGCAGTGATGGGACAGCCTCCGAGGCCCAGTACTTC. This encodes CASSDGTASEAQYF.

The chain couples TRBV28 to TRBJ2-5; 7 bases are shared with TRBD1. Trimming cost V 4 bases and J 5 bases; bases outside gene matches: 10. Germline-derived CDR1 and CDR2 are MDHEN and SYDVKM. The CDR3 is 15 residues long. In DNA, the CDR3 is TGTGCCAGCAGTTGGGGCTTACAGGGGTTGGAGACCCAGTACTTC. Translation gives CASSWGLQGLETQYF.

The rearrangement links TRBV6-5 to TRBJ2-7; TRBD1 aligns across 7 bases. V trimming: 5 bases; J trimming: 1 base; junction bases outside the gene matches: 5. Germline V gene lookup returns CDR1 MNHEY and CDR2 SVGAGI. The length of the CDR3 is 14 residues. CDR3 loop: CASSQGQFSYEQYF. CDR3 coding DNA: TGTGCCAGCAGTCAGGGACAGTTTTCCTACGAGCAGTACTTC.

The chain joins TRBV5-1 to TRBJ1-1, with 7 bases matching TRBD1. From germline, CDR1 is SGHRS and CDR2 YFSETQ. With 5 bases clipped from V and 3 bases from J, the junction kept 7 bases outside the gene matches. The CDR3 has 14 residues. The CDR3 nucleotides are TGCGCCAGCAGTGTTGCTCAGGGGGACACTGAAGCTTTCTTT. It specifies CASSVAQGDTEAFF.

Remarks on this clone: Additional DNA sequences in this sample encode the identical CDR3. The chain recombines TRBV9 with TRBJ2-1; 9 positions match TRBD2. The trim removed 0 bases at V and 7 bases at J, leaving 8 bases unmatched. The CDR3 contains 16 residues. Looked up from germline, CDR1 is SGDLS and CDR2 is YYNGEE. In nucleotides, the CDR3 is TGTGCCAGCAGCGTAGAAGGGACTAGCCCTTATAATGAGCAGTTCTTC. Its translation is CASSVEGTSPYNEQFF. Full variable domain (rest looked up from reference TRBV9 and TRBJ2-1): DSGVTQTPKHLITATGQRVTLRCSPRSGDLSVYWYQQSLDQGLQFLIQYYNGEERAKGNILERFSAQQFPDLHSELNLSSLELGDSALYFCASSVEGTSPYNEQFFGPGTRLTVL.